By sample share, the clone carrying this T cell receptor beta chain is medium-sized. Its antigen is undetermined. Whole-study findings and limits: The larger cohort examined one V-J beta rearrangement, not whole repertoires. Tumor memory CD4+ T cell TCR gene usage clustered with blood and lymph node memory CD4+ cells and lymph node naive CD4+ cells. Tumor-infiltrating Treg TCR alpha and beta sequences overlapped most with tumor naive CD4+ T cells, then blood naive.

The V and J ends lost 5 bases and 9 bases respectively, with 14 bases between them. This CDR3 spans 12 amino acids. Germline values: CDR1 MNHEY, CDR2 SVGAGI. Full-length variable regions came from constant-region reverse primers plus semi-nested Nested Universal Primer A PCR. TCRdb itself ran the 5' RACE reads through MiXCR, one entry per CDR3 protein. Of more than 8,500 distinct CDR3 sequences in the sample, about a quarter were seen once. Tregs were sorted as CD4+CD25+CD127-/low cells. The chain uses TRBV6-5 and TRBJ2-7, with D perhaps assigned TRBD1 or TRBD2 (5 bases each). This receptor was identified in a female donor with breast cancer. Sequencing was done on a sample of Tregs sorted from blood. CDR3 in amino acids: CASSQQGTAQYF. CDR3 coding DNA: TGTGCCAGCAGTCAACAAGGGACGGCGCAGTACTTC.